These 9 T cell receptor beta chains were all obtained from the same sample, sequenced in a study of shared clonotypes between healthy human individuals. Sequenced by immunoSEQ multiplex PCR; TCRdb stores in-frame clones only, minus some. The data contain 2 million to 2.5 million clones, 85% to 95% of them singletons. Sequencing was performed on naive CD4+ T cells from PBMCs. Subset indicated: CD45RA+ positively selected. These TCRs come from a man aged 18 to 35 in good health. Some clones in this sample may be carry-over from other donors' samples.

This chain uses TRBV19 with TRBJ2-1; D might be TRBD2 (6 bases). The CDR3 spans 16 residues. Between the trimmed V and J ends, which lost 4 bases and 10 bases, there was a span of 23 bases. Germline V gene sequence: CDR1 LNHDA, CDR2 SQIVND (reference sequence). CDR3 nucleotide sequence: TGTGCCAGTAGTACAACTAGCTCGGTCCCTTCGAAAGAGCAGTTCTTC. As protein: CASSTTSSVPSKEQFF.

This chain joins TRBV7-3 and TRBJ1-4; D not certain. Trimming shortened V by 5 bases and J by 0 bases, and 4 bases separated the two germline ends. CDR3 length: 13 amino acids. The germline V gene has CDR1 SGHTA and CDR2 FQGTGA. The CDR3: CASSPSTNEKLFF. The CDR3 bases are TGTGCCAGCAGCCCGTCAACTAATGAAAAACTGTTTTTT. Combining the CDR3 with reference TRBV7-3 and TRBJ1-4 gives the whole variable domain GAGVSQTPSNKVTEKGKYVELRCDPISGHTALYWYRQSLGQGPEFLIYFQGTGAADDSGLPNDRFFAVRPEGSVSTLKIQRTERGDSAVYLCASSPSTNEKLFFGSGTQLSVL.

V usage is TRBV7-3 and J usage is TRBJ2-2, with unresolved D. With 2 bases removed from V and 2 bases from J, the gap between germline ends came to 12 bases. The CDR3 runs to 16 residues. Germline CDR1 reads SGHTA; CDR2 reads FQGTGA. CDR3 in amino acids: CASSLFGASNTGELFF. The DNA for the CDR3 is TGTGCCAGCAGCTTATTTGGTGCGTCTAACACCGGGGAGCTGTTTTTT.

This clone was detected once. V and J are TRBV5-1 and TRBJ1-4; 7 bases match TRBD1. Germline V gives CDR1 SGHRS, CDR2 YFSETQ. The CDR3 is made up of 14 amino acids. The V gene end was trimmed by 4 bases and the J gene end by 7 bases; junction bases not matched to a gene: 7. CDR3 sequence reads: CASSKGAAGEKLFF. The CDR3 DNA follows: TGCGCCAGCAGCAAGGGGGCGGCGGGTGAAAAACTGTTTTTT.

V gene TRBV4-1 combines with J gene TRBJ2-7; D gene uncertain. The ends were cut back, 0 bases at V and 6 bases at J, with 9 bases in the middle. CDR1 is MGHRA, CDR2 YSYEKL, per germline. This CDR3 is built from 13 residues. The CDR3 sequence: CASSQESRLEQYF. CDR3 in DNA: TGCGCCAGCAGCCAAGAAAGTAGACTCGAGCAGTACTTC.

The chain joins TRBV5-1 to TRBJ1-2, with 11 nucleotides matching TRBD1. The J segment lost 6 bases and the V segment lost 0 bases, leaving 10 bases of the junction unmatched. The CDR3 is made up of 17 amino acids. From germline, CDR1 is SGHRS and CDR2 YFSETQ. CDR3 DNA: TGCGCCAGCAGCTTGGAAGGGACAGGGGGTCTAAGGAATGGCTACACCTTC. As protein: CASSLEGTGGLRNGYTF.

The rearrangement uses TRBV30 and TRBJ2-3; TRBD2 is a possible D gene (6 bases). Germline CDR1 is GTSNPN and CDR2 is SVGIG (reference sequence). CDR3 length: 14 residues. Trimming removed 3 bases from V and 2 bases from J, with 12 bases in between. CDR3 sequence: CAWSPGLPTDTQYF. In DNA form, the CDR3 reads TGTGCCTGGAGCCCGGGACTCCCCACAGATACGCAGTATTTT.

This rearrangement joins TRBV7-6 to TRBJ2-3, with 8 bases lining up with TRBD2. From germline, CDR1 is SGHVS and CDR2 FNYEAQ. After removal of 5 bases from V and 3 bases from J, the junction contained 7 bases not matched to a gene. The length of the CDR3 is 15 residues. CDR3 nucleotides: TGTGCCAGCAGCGAGAGCGGGAGTAGGACAGATACGCAGTATTTT. This encodes CASSESGSRTDTQYF.

Of note for this clone: The sample has other DNA sequences that encode this CDR3 too. The V gene is TRBV5-1, the J gene TRBJ2-7; D remains unclear. The V gene lost 4 bases and the J gene lost 0 bases, with 5 bases spanning the gap. This CDR3 has 12 residues. Germline V lookup: CDR1 SGHRS, CDR2 YFSETQ. The CDR3 DNA is TGCGCCAGCAGCCCCGACTCCTACGAGCAGTACTTC. Amino acid sequence: CASSPDSYEQYF.